What follows describes a single T cell receptor (beta chain). Its antigen remains unidentified. This entry belongs to a study of OX40 agonist ivuxolimab in advanced cancers. Findings and caveats of the study: Researchers did not establish what antigens the expanded peripheral T cells target. Relative to CD4+, CD8+ T cells held more expanded clones on average.

Trimming shortened V by 0 bases and J by 1 base, and 9 bases separated the two germline ends. Germline V gene data show CDR1 as LNHNV and CDR2 as YYDKDF (reference sequence). The CDR3 is 15 amino acids. Autoimmune disease history or systemic immunosuppression barred patients. Peripheral blood came from all dose cohorts at three timepoints. The data were produced by immunoSEQ multiplex PCR, yet TCRdb's version contains in-frame clones alone and is incomplete. The sample records about 110,000 clones, approximately 89% being singletons. The sequence derives from an adult with an advanced solid tumor such as melanoma, head and neck, liver or kidney cancer. V and J are TRBV15 and TRBJ2-5; D not certain. The source was CD4+ or CD8+ T cells sorted from blood, collected in a trial of the OX40 agonist ivuxolimab. The CDR3 DNA follows: TGTGCCACCAGCAGAGATTTGGGTTCCCAAGAGACCCAGTACTTC. Amino acids: CATSRDLGSQETQYF.